This TCR beta chain was documented in a study of spatial heterogeneity in lung cancer. As for the study in general: Compared with alpha-chain sequences, beta-chain sequences were consistently detected in greater numbers.

Regarding time point: sample taken at primary tumor resection. Extraction of whole RNA from tumor, nontumor lung or frozen PBMC preceded unsorted sequencing. MiXCR was run by TCRdb on the 5' RACE reads, yielding one entry per CDR3 protein. In the table there are about 10,000 distinct CDR3 sequences, less than 4.5% of which are singletons. This clonotype was seen at least ten times. With the library built for alpha chains, this beta chain is off target and its frequency is not meaningful. The clonotype was recovered from a female donor with early-stage non-small cell lung cancer. The sample consisted of PBMCs, taken at surgery.

The CDR3 DNA reads TGTGCCAGCAGCAGCGGTTGGGGACCCGAGTCCAGGGTTCAAGAGACCCAGTACTTC. The encoded protein is CASSSGWGPESRVQETQYF. V is TRBV5-6 and J is TRBJ2-5, with D perhaps assigned TRBD1 or TRBD2 (5 bases each). The V and J ends lost 4 bases and 2 bases respectively, with 27 bases between them. The CDR3 consists of 19 residues. The germline CDR1 and CDR2 sequences are SGHDT and YYEEEE. Looking up the rest from reference TRBV5-6 and TRBJ2-5 gives the full variable domain: DAGVTQSPTHLIKTRGQQVTLRCSPKSGHDTVSWYQQALGQGPQFIFQYYEEEERQRGNFPDRFSGHQFPNYSSELNVNALLLGDSALYLCASSSGWGPESRVQETQYFGPGTRLLVL.